One TCR beta chain is described in this entry. These data come from a study of control samples from healthy donors and cancer patients. The CDR3 is 13 amino acids. Germline assignment: CDR1 SQVTM and CDR2 ANQGSEA. Trimming stripped 8 bases from V and 8 bases from J, with 21 bases between. Profiling relied on immunoSEQ multiplex PCR, and the TCRdb table lists in-frame clones only, not all of them. The sample includes 120,000 or so clones, more than 75% of them seen just once. The chain employs TRBV29-1 and TRBJ1-2; no firm D call. The TCR sequence derives from a man aged 35 to 55 in good health. The source material was blood. CDR3 nucleotides: TGCAGCACCGGGCCGTTTGAGAATGGGGGCTACACCTTC. It encodes CSTGPFENGGYTF.